One and the same sample provided the 10 T cell receptor beta chains below, sequenced in a study of blood T cell repertoires in COVID-19 (dated by TCRdb to 2019 to 2021). The library was generated by the immunoSEQ multiplex PCR assay. TCRdb mirrors the immuneACCESS table, restricted to in-frame sequences. Some clones are absent from its copies; in checked studies, under half trace to an unresolved V gene, and the reason for the others is unknown. The sample yields some 210,000 clones; approximately 91% were counted once. The ten most abundant clones make up around 6.5% of the sample. Sequences were obtained from peripheral blood. The source is a man in his sixties who had recovered from COVID-19.

V is TRBV6-1 and J is TRBJ2-4; the D gene is possibly TRBD1 (5 bases). V was shortened by 0 bases and J by 3 bases, with 15 bases between the two germline ends. The CDR3 totals 17 residues. Germline V gene lookup returns CDR1 MNHNS and CDR2 SASEGT. The DNA of the CDR3 is TGTGCCAGCAGTGAAGCGCTTCTATGGGGCGGCAAAAACATTCAGTACTTC. Translated, it gives CASSEALLWGGKNIQYF.

The V gene is TRBV18, the J gene TRBJ2-1; TRBD2 matches at 10 bases. Per the germline V gene, CDR1 is KGHSH and CDR2 is LQKENI. The CDR3 runs to 13 residues. Losses at the gene ends were 6 bases for V and 8 bases for J; bases not matched to a gene: 4. As DNA, the CDR3 is TGTGCCAGCTCTTCGGGACTAGCGTATGAGCAGTTCTTC. It translates to CASSSGLAYEQFF.

The rearrangement joins TRBV4-1 to TRBJ2-3; 11 bases are shared with TRBD2. Losses at the gene ends were 0 bases for V and 5 bases for J; bases not matched to a gene: 4. The CDR3 length is 16 residues. Per germline, CDR1 MGHRA and CDR2 YSYEKL. The CDR3, as DNA: TGCGCCAGCAGCCAAGACGGGCTAGCGGGAGGAGATACGCAGTATTTT. Translation gives CASSQDGLAGGDTQYF.

The V call is TRBV7-8, the J call TRBJ1-3, with 9 bases identical to TRBD1. Looked up from germline, CDR1 is SGHVS and CDR2 is FQNEAQ. Trimming cost V 1 base and J 4 bases; bases outside gene matches: 2. CDR3 length: 15 amino acids. In DNA form, the CDR3 reads TGTGCCAGCAGCTTAGGAGGACAGGGGGGAAACACCATATATTTT. It codes for CASSLGGQGGNTIYF.

The rearrangement links TRBV5-8 to TRBJ2-7; 7 bases are a match to TRBD1. V was clipped by 3 bases and J by 4 bases; unmatched bases: 1. CDR1 and CDR2 (germline): SGHTS, YDEGEE. CDR3 length: 12 residues. As DNA, the CDR3 is TGTGCCAGCAGCTCGACAGGGTACGAGCAGTACTTC. Residues: CASSSTGYEQYF.

This clone was counted a single time. This rearrangement joins TRBV29-1 to TRBJ1-1; unclear D gene. CDR1 SQVTM and CDR2 ANQGSEA come from the germline V gene. The CDR3 has 10 amino acids. V gave up 7 bases and J gave up 2 bases, with 5 bases separating them. DNA of the CDR3: TGCAGCGGCACAAACACTGAAGCTTTCTTT. It specifies CSGTNTEAFF.

The rearrangement links TRBV18 to TRBJ2-1, with 8 bases fitting TRBD2. The CDR3 runs 14 residues. CDR1 and CDR2 from the germline V gene are KGHSH and LQKENI. Trimming took 4 bases from V and 9 from J; bases not matched to a gene: 8. CDR3 region: CASSLTSGGGEQFF. CDR3 DNA sequence: TGTGCCAGCTCACTCACTAGCGGAGGGGGTGAGCAGTTCTTC. The full variable domain, in which reference TRBV18 and TRBJ2-1 provide the parts outside the CDR3, is NAGVMQNPRHLVRRRGQEARLRCSPMKGHSHVYWYRQLPEEGLKFMVYLQKENIIDESGMPKERFSAEFPKEGPSILRIQQVVRGDSAAYFCASSLTSGGGEQFFGPGTRLTVL.

This rearrangement joins TRBV19 to TRBJ2-1, with 15 bases fitting TRBD2. Germline CDR1 is LNHDA and CDR2 is SQIVND (reference sequence). The CDR3 has 15 residues. V gave up 7 bases and J gave up 6 bases; unmatched junction bases: 4. The CDR3 sequence: CASTGTSGRRNEQFF. Written as DNA, the CDR3 is TGTGCCAGTACCGGGACTAGCGGGAGGCGCAATGAGCAGTTCTTC.

This clone was counted a single time. This chain joins TRBV3-1 (or the pseudogene TRBV3-2) and TRBJ2-1, with TRBD2 as a possible D gene (6 bases). The V gene's germline CDR1 is LGHDT and CDR2 YNNKEL (reference sequence). The CDR3 is made up of 16 amino acids. The V gene lost 0 bases and the J gene lost 0 bases, with 9 bases spanning the gap. The CDR3 DNA follows: TGTGCCAGCAGCCAAGATTCCGGGAGCTCCTACAATGAGCAGTTCTTC. Translating gives CASSQDSGSSYNEQFF.

The V and J genes are TRBV4-1 and TRBJ2-5; 8 bases match TRBD2. Trimming at V came to 2 bases and at J to 7 bases, leaving 21 bases not matched to a gene. CDR3 length: 19 amino acids. Germline assignment: CDR1 MGHRA and CDR2 YSYEKL. The DNA for the CDR3 is TGCGCCAGCAGCCAAACCCCCGCGGGGGGCCTAAACGAAAGAGGGACCCAGTACTTC. Translated: CASSQTPAGGLNERGTQYF.